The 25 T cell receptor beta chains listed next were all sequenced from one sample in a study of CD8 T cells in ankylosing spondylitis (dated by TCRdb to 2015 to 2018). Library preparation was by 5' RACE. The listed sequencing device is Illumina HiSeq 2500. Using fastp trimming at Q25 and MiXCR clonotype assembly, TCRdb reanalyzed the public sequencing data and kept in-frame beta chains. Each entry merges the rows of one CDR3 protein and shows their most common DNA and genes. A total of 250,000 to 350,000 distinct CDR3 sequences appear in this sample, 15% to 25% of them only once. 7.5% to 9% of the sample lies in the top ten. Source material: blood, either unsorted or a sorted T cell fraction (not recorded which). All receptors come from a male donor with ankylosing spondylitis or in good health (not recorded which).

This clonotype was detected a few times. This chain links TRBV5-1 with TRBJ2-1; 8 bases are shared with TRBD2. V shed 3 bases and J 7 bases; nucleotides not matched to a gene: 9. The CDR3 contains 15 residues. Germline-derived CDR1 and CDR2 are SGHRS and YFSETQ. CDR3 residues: CASSWGSGASNEQFF. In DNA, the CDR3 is TGCGCCAGCAGCTGGGGTAGCGGGGCCAGTAATGAGCAGTTCTTC.

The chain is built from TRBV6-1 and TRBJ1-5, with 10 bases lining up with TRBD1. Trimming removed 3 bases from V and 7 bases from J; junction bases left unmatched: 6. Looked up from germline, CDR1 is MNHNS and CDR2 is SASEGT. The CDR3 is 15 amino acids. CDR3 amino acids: CASSEGQGPGQPQHF. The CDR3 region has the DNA TGTGCCAGCAGTGAGGGACAGGGGCCAGGGCAGCCCCAGCATTTT.

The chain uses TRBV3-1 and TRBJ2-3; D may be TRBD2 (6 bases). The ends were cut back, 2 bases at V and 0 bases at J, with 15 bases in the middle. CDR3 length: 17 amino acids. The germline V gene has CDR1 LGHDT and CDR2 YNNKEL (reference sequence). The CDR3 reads CASSQFWSGTSTDTQYF. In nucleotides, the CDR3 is TGTGCCAGCAGCCAATTTTGGAGTGGGACTAGCACAGATACGCAGTATTTT.

CDR3 region: CASSLAGTQNTEAFF. The CDR3 nucleotides read TGCGCCAGCAGCTTGGCCGGGACACAGAACACTGAAGCTTTCTTT. The chain combines TRBV5-1 with TRBJ1-1; a possible D gene is TRBD1 (6 bases). Per germline, CDR1 SGHRS and CDR2 YFSETQ. Trimming took off 0 bases at V and 1 base at J, with 10 bases between the two ends. This CDR3 has 15 residues.

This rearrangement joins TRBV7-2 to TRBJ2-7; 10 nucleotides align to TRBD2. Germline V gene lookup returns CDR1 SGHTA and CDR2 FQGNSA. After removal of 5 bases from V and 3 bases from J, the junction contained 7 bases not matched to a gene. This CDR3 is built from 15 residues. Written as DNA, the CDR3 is TGTGCCAGCAGCCGGTGGGCTAGCGGGAGCTACGAGCAGTACGTC. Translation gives CASSRWASGSYEQYV.

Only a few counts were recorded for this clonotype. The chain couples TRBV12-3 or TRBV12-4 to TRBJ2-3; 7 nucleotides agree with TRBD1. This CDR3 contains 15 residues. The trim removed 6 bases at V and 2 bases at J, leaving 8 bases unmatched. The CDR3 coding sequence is TGTGCCAGCAGCGCAGACAGGGATGCCACAGATACGCAGTATTTT. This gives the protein CASSADRDATDTQYF.

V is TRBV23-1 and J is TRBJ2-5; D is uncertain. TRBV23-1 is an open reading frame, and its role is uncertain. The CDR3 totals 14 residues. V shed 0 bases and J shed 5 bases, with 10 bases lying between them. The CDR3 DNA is TGCGCCAGCAGTCAATCAAACCGGACGGAGACCCAGTACTTC. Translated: CASSQSNRTETQYF.

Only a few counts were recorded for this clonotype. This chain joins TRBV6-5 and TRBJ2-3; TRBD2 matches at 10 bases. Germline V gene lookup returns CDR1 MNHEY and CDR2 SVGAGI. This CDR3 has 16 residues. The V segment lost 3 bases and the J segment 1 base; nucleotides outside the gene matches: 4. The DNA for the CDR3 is TGTGCCAGCAGTTATAGGCTAGCGGGGGGCACAGATACGCAGTATTTT. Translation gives CASSYRLAGGTDTQYF.

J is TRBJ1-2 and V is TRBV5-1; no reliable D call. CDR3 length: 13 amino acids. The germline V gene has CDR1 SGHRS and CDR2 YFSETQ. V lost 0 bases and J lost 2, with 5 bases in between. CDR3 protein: CASSLAENYGYTF. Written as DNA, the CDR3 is TGCGCCAGCAGCTTGGCGGAAAACTATGGCTACACCTTC.

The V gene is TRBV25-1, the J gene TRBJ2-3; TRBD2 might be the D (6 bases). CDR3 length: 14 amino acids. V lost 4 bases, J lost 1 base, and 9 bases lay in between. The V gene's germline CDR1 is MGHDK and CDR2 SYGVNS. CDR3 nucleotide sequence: TGTGCCAGCAGTGCGGGACTCCGCACAGATACGCAGTATTTT. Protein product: CASSAGLRTDTQYF.

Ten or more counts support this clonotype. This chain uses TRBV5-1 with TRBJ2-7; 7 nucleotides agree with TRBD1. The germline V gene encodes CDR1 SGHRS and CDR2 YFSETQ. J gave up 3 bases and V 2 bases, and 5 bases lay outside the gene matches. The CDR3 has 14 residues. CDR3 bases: TGCGCCAGCAGCTTAGGGGACAGTTACTACGAGCAGTACGTC. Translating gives CASSLGDSYYEQYV.

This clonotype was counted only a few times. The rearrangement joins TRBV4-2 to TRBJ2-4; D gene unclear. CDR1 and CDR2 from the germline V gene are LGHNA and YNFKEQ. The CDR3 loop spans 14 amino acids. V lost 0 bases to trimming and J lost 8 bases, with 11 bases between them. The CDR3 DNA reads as TGTGCCAGCAGCCAAGACGGGCCCCGAGACATTCAGTACTTC. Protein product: CASSQDGPRDIQYF.

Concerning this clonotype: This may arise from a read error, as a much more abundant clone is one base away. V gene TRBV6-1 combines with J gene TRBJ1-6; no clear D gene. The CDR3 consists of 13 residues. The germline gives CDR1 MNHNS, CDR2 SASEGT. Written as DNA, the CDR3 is TGTGCCAGCGAACTATCGGCTAATTCACCCCTCCGCTTT. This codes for CASELSANSPLRF.

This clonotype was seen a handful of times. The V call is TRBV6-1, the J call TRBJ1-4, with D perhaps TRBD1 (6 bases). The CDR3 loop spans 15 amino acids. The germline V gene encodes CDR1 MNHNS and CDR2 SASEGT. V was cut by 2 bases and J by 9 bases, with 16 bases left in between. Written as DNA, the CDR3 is TGTGCCAGCAGTGAAAACTTCAACAGGGCCAAAAAACTGTTTTTT. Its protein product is CASSENFNRAKKLFF.

CDR3 bases: TGTGCCTCCGGAGACCCCACTTTAGCCAAAAACATTCAGTACTTC. Amino acid sequence: CASGDPTLAKNIQYF. The chain recombines TRBV15 with TRBJ2-4, with D uncertain. The germline CDR1 and CDR2 sequences are LNHNV and YYDKDF (reference sequence). Trimming removed 11 bases at V and 0 bases at J, with 17 bases between. The CDR3 loop spans 15 amino acids.

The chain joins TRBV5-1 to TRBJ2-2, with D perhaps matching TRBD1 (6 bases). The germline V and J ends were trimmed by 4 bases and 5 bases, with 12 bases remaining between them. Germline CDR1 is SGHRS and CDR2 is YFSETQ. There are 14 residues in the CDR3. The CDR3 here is CASSPGTPTGELFF. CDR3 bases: TGCGCCAGCAGCCCCGGGACACCGACCGGGGAGCTGTTTTTT.

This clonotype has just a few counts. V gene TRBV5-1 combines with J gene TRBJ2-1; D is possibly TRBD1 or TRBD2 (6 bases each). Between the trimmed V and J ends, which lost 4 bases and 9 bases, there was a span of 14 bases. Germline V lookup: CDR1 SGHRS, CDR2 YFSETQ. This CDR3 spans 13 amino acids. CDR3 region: CASSASGEVEQFF. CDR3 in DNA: TGCGCCAGCAGCGCATCAGGGGAGGTTGAGCAGTTCTTC. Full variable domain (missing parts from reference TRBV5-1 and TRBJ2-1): KAGVTQTPRYLIKTRGQQVTLSCSPISGHRSVSWYQQTPGQGLQFLFEYFSETQRNKGNFPGRFSGRQFSNSRSEMNVSTLELGDSALYLCASSASGEVEQFFGPGTRLTVL.

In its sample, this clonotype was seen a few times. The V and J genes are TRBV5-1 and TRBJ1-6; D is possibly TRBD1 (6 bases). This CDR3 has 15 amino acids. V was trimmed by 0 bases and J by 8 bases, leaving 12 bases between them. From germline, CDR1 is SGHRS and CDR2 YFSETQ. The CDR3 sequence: CASSLVAGDYSPLHF. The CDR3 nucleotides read TGCGCCAGCAGCTTGGTCGCAGGGGATTATTCACCCCTCCACTTT.

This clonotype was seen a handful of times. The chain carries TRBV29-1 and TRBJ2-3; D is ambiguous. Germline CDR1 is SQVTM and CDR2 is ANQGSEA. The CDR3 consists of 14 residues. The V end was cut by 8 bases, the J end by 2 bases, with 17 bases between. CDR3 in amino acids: CSTPWARLTDTQYF. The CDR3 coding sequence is TGCAGCACCCCCTGGGCTAGACTCACAGATACGCAGTATTTT.

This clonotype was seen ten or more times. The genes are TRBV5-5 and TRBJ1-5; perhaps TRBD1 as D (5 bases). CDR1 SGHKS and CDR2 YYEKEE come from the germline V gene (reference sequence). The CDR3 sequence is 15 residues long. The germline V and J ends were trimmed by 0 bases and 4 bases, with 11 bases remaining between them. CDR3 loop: CASSLEQERNQPQHF. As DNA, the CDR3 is TGTGCCAGCAGCTTGGAACAGGAACGGAATCAGCCCCAGCATTTT. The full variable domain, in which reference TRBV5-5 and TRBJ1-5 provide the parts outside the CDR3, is DAGVTQSPTHLIKTRGQQVTLRCSPISGHKSVSWYQQVLGQGPQFIFQYYEKEERGRGNFPDRFSARQFPNYSSELNVNALLLGDSALYLCASSLEQERNQPQHFGDGTRLSIL.

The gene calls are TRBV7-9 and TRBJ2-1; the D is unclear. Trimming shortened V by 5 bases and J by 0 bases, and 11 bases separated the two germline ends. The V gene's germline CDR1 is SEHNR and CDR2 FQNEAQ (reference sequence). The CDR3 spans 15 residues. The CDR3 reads CASSIRASSYNEQFF. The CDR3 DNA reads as TGTGCCAGCAGCATAAGAGCAAGCTCCTACAATGAGCAGTTCTTC. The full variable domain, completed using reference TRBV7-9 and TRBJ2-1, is DTGVSQNPRHKITKRGQNVTFRCDPISEHNRLYWYRQTLGQGPEFLTYFQNEAQLEKSRLLSDRFSAERPKGSFSTLEIQRTEQGDSAMYLCASSIRASSYNEQFFGPGTRLTVL.

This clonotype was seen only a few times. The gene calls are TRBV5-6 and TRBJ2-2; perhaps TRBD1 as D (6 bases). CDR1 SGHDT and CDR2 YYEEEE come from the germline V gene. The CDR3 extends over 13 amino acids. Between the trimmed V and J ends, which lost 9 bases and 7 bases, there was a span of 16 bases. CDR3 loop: CATARGLDGELFF. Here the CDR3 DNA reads TGTGCCACCGCGAGGGGGTTGGACGGGGAGCTGTTTTTT.

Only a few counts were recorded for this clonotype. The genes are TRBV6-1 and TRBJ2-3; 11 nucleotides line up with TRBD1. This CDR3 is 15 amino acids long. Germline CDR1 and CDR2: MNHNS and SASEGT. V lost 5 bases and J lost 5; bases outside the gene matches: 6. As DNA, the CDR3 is TGTGCCAGCAGTCAAAGGACAGGGGGCCTAGATACGCAGTATTTT. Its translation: CASSQRTGGLDTQYF.

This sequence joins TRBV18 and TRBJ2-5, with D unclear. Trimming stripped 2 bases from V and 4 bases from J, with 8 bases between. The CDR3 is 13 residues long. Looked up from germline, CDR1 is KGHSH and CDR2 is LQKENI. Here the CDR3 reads CASSPGTLETQYF. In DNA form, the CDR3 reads TGTGCCAGCTCACCAGGAACACTAGAGACCCAGTACTTC.

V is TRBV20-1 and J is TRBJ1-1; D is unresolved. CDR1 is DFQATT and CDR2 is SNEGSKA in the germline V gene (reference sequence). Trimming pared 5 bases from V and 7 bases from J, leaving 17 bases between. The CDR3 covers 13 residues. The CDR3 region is CSAPRGQQYEAFF. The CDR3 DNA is TGCAGTGCTCCCCGAGGGCAACAGTATGAAGCTTTCTTT.